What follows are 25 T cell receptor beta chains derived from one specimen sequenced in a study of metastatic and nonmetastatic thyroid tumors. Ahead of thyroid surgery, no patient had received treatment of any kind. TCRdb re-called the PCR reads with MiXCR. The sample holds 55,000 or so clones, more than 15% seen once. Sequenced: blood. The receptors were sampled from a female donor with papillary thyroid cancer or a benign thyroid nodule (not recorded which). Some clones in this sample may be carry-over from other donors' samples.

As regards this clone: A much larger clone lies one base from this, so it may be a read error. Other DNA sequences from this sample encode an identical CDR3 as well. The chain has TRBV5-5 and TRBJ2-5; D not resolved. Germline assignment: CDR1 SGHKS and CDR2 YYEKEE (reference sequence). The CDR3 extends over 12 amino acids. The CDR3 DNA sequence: TGTGCCAGCAGCTTCCTGGAGAAGACTCAGTACTTC. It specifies CASSFLEKTQYF.

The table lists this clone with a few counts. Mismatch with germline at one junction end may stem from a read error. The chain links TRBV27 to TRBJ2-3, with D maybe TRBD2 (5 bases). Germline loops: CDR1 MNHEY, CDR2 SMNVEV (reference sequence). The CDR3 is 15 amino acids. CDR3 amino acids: CASSLSNTLVDKQYF. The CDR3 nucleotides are TGTGCCAGCAGTTTATCGAATACACTAGTGGATAAGCAGTATTTT.

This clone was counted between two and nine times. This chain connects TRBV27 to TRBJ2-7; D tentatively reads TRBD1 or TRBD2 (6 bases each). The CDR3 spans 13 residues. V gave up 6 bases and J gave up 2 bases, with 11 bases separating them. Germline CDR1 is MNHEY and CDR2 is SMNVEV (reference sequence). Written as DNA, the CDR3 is TGTGCCAGCAGCCAGAGGGGGGCCTACGAGCAGTACTTC. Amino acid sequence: CASSQRGAYEQYF.

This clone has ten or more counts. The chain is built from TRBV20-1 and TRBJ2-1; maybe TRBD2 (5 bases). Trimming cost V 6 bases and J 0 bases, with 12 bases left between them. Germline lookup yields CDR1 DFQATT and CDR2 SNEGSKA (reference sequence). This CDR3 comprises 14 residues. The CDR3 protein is CSAFSASSYNEQFF. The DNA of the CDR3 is TGCAGTGCATTTAGCGCTAGCTCCTACAATGAGCAGTTCTTC.

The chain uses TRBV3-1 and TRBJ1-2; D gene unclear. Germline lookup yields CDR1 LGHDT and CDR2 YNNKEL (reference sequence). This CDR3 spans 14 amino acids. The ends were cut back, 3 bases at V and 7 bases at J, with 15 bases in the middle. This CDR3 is CASSHGKVIGGYTF. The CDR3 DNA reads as TGTGCCAGCAGCCATGGAAAGGTTATAGGTGGCTACACCTTC.

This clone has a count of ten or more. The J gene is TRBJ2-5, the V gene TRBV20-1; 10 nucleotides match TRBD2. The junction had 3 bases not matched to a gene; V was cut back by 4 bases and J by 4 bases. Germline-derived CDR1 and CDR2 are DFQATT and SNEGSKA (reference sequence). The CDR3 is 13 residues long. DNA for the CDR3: TGCAGTGCTACTAGCGGGAGAGGAGAGACCCAGTACTTC. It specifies CSATSGRGETQYF.

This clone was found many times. The DNA of the CDR3 is TGTGCCAGTAGTATAGGGACAGGGTGGAATAGCAATCAGCCCCAGCATTTT. It specifies CASSIGTGWNSNQPQHF. V usage is TRBV19 and J usage is TRBJ1-5; TRBD1 matches 8 bases. After removal of 1 base from V and 0 bases from J, the junction contained 5 bases not matched to a gene. This CDR3 contains 17 residues. CDR1 is LNHDA and CDR2 is SQIVND in the germline V gene (reference sequence).

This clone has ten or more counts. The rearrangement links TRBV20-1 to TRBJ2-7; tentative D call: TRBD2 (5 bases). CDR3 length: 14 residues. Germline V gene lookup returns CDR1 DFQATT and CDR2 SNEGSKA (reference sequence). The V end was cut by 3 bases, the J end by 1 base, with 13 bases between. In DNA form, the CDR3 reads TGCAGTGCTAGCGGGATGGGTCGGTCCTACGAGCAGTACTTC. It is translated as CSASGMGRSYEQYF.

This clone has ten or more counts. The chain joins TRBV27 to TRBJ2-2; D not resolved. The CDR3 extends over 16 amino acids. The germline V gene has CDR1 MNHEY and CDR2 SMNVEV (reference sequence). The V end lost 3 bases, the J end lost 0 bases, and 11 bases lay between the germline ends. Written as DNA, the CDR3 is TGTGCCAGCAGTTTGACTCCCAGCGCGAACACCGGGGAGCTGTTTTTT. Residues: CASSLTPSANTGELFF.

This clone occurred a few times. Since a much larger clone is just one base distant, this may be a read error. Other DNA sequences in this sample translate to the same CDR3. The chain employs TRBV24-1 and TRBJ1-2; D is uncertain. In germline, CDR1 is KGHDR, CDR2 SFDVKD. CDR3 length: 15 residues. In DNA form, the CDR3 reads TGTGCCACCAGTGAGCCCGGTACTCCTCGCTATGGCTATACCTTC. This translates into CATSEPGTPRYGYTF.

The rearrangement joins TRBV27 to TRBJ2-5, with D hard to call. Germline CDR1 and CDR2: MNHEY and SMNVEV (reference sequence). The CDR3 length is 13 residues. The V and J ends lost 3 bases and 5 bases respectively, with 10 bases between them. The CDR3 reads CASSLGSEETQYF. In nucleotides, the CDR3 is TGTGCCAGCAGTTTGGGTTCCGAGGAGACCCAGTACTTC.

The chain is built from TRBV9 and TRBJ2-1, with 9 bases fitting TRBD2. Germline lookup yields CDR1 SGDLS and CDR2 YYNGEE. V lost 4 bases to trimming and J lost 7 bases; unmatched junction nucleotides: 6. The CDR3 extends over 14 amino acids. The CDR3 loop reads CASSKGLAANEQFF. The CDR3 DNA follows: TGTGCCAGCAGCAAGGGACTAGCAGCTAATGAGCAGTTCTTC.

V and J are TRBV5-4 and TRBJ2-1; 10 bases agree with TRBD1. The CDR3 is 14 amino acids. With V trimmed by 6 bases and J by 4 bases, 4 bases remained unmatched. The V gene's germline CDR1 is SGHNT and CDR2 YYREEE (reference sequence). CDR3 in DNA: TGTGCCAGCATGTTGGGACAGGGGTACAATGAGCAGTTCTTC. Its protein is CASMLGQGYNEQFF.

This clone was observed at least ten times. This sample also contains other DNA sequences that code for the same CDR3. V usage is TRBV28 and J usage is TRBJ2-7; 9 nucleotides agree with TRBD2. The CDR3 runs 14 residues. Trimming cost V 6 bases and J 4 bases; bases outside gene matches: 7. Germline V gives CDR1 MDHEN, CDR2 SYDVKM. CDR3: CASRVPSGNYEQYF. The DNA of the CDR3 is TGTGCCAGCAGGGTTCCTAGCGGGAATTACGAGCAGTACTTC.

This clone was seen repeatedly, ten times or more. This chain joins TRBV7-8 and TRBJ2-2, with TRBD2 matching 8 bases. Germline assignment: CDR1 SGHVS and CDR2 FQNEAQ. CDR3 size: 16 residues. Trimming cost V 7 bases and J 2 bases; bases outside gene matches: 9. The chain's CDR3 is CASIFTGGLNTGELFF. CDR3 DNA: TGTGCCAGCATTTTTACGGGGGGGCTAAACACCGGGGAGCTGTTTTTT.

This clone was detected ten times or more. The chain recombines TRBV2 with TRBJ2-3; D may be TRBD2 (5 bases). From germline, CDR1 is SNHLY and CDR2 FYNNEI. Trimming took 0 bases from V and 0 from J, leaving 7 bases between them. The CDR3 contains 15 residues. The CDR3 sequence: CASSEAGGSTDTQYF. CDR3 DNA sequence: TGTGCCAGCAGTGAAGCTGGCGGGAGCACAGATACGCAGTATTTT.

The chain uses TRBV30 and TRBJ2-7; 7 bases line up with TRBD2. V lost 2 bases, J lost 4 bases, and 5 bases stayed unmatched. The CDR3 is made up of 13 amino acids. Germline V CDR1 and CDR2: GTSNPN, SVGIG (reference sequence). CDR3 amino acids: CAWSLAGSYEQYF. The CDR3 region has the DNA TGTGCCTGGAGTTTAGCGGGTTCTTACGAGCAGTACTTC. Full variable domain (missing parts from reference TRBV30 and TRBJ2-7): SQTIHQWPATLVQPVGSPLSLECTVEGTSNPNLYWYRQAAGRGLQLLFYSVGIGQISSEVPQNLSASRPQDRQFILSSKKLLLSDSGFYLCAWSLAGSYEQYFGPGTRLTVT.

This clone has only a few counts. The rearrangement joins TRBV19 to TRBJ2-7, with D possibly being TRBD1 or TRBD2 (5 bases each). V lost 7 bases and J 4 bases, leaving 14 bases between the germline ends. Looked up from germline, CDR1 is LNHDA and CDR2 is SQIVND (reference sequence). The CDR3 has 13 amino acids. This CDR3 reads CASITGPSYEQYF. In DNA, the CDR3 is TGTGCCAGTATCACGGGGCCAAGTTACGAGCAGTACTTC. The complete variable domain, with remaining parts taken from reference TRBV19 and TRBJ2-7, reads DGGITQSPKYLFRKEGQNVTLSCEQNLNHDAMYWYRQDPGQGLRLIYYSQIVNDFQKGDIAEGYSVSREKKESFPLTVTSAQKNPTAFYLCASITGPSYEQYFGPGTRLTVT.

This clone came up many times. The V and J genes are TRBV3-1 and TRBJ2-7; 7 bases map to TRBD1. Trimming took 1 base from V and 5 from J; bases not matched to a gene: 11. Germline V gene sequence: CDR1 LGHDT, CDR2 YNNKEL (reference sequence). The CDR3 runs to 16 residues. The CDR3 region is CASSQVAGQDPHEQYF. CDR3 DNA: TGTGCCAGCAGCCAAGTAGCAGGACAGGACCCCCACGAGCAGTACTTC.

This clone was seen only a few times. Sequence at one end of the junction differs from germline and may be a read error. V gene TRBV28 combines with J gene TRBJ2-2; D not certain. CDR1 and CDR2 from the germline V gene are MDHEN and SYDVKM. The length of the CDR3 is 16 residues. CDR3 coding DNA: TGTGCCAGCAGTTTATGGGGAACTGGATACACCTGGGAGCTGTTTTTT. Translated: CASSLWGTGYTWELFF.

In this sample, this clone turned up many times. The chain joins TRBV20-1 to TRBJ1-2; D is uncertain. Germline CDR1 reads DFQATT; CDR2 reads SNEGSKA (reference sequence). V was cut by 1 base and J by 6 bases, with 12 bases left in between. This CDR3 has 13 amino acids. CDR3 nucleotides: TGCAGTGCTAGAGCTAAGGGAAGGCATGGCTACACCTTC. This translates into CSARAKGRHGYTF.

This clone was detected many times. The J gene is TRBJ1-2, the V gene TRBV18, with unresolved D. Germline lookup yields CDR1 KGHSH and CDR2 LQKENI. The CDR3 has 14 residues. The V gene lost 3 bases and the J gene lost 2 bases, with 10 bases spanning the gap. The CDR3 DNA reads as TGTGCCAGCTCACCCTCGGGTCAAAACTATGGCTACACCTTC. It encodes CASSPSGQNYGYTF.

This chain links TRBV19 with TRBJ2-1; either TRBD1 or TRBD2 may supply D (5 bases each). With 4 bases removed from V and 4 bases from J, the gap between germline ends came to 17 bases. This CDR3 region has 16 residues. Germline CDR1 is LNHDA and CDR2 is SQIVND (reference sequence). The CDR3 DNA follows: TGTGCCAGTAGTACACGAGGGGCTAGAGGGTACAATGAGCAGTTCTTC. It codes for CASSTRGARGYNEQFF.

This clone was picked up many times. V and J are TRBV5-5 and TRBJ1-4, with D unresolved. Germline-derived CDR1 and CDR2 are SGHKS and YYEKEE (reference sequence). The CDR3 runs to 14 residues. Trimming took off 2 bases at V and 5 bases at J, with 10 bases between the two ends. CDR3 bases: TGTGCCAGCAGCTTTAGGGAGAAGAATGAAAAACTGTTTTTT. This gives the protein CASSFREKNEKLFF.

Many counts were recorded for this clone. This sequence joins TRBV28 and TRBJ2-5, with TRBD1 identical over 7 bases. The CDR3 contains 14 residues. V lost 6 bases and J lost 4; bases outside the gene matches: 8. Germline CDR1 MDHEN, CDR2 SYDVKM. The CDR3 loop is CASRATGDLETQYF. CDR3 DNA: TGTGCCAGCAGAGCTACAGGGGACCTAGAGACCCAGTACTTC.